These 32 T cell receptor beta chains were sequenced from one sample in a study of T cells expressing NK-cell markers. TCRdb re-called the 5' RACE reads and catalogs CDR3 proteins one per entry, DNA excluded. The table counts 500,000 to 600,000 distinct CDR3 sequences; approximately 3.5% lies in the top ten. The sequenced sample was blood T cells: a sorted CD56 or NKG2C T cell subset, CD4+ or CD8+ T cells, or bulk PBMC T cells (not recorded which). Source of these receptors: a man younger than 35 in good health.

The chain employs TRBV5-1 and TRBJ2-1. The germline V gene encodes CDR1 SGHRS and CDR2 YFSETQ. This CDR3 is built from 15 residues. The CDR3 loop is CASSLGQIGHNEQFF.

The J gene is TRBJ2-1, the V gene TRBV24-1; the TRBD1 assignment by TCRdb is unverifiable without DNA. The CDR3 runs to 14 residues. Germline CDR1 reads KGHDR; CDR2 reads SFDVKD. The CDR3 sequence: CATSGRGAGNEQFF.

The gene calls are TRBV5-1 and TRBJ2-5; TCRdb's D call, TRBD1, is unchecked because there is no DNA. This CDR3 has 15 amino acids. Per germline, CDR1 SGHRS and CDR2 YFSETQ. This chain's CDR3 is CASSLTGGPRETQYF.

The chain recombines TRBV4-1 with TRBJ2-5; the D call of TRBD2 rests on TCRdb alone, since no DNA is present to check it. The germline gives CDR1 MGHRA, CDR2 YSYEKL. CDR3 length equals 18 residues. This CDR3 reads CASSQDGNRALGGETQYF.

This chain connects TRBV10-1 to TRBJ1-1; the TRBD1 assignment by TCRdb is unverifiable without DNA. This CDR3 contains 14 residues. Germline loops: CDR1 WNHNN, CDR2 SYGVQD (reference sequence). CDR3 loop: CASRPGPINTEAFF.

The chain combines TRBV4-1 with TRBJ2-1; TCRdb picks TRBD2, but there is no DNA to check that call. From germline, CDR1 is MGHRA and CDR2 YSYEKL. This CDR3 has 16 amino acids. The CDR3 reads CASSTDSGRIYNEQFF.

This rearrangement joins TRBV4-2 to TRBJ2-1; the D gene TCRdb calls, TRBD2, cannot be checked with no DNA. The germline V gene has CDR1 LGHNA and CDR2 YNFKEQ. The CDR3 spans 20 residues. Here the CDR3 reads CASSQVDLLAGQSSYNEQFF.

The chain employs TRBV20-1 and TRBJ2-3; TCRdb picks TRBD1, but there is no DNA to check that call. Germline V gives CDR1 DFQATT, CDR2 SNEGSKA (reference sequence). This CDR3 has 16 residues. The chain's CDR3 is CSARDVAGVLTDTQYF.

The V and J genes are TRBV4-2 and TRBJ2-1; TCRdb's D gene call, TRBD2, goes unchecked for lack of DNA. The CDR3 is made up of 15 amino acids. Germline CDR1 LGHNA, CDR2 YNFKEQ. CDR3: CASSQDGSGGGEQFF.

The chain links TRBV3-1 to TRBJ2-1; TCRdb reports TRBD2, a call that lacks DNA to check it against. Germline loops: CDR1 LGHDT, CDR2 YNNKEL (reference sequence). The CDR3 loop spans 15 amino acids. CDR3 in amino acids: CASSYGLAGTVEQFF.

The chain has TRBV9 and TRBJ2-7. Germline CDR1 reads SGDLS; CDR2 reads YYNGEE. The CDR3 extends over 16 amino acids. CDR3 protein: CASSVGGPGSSYEQYF. Variable domain in full (rest from reference TRBV9 and TRBJ2-7): DSGVTQTPKHLITATGQRVTLRCSPRSGDLSVYWYQQSLDQGLQFLIQYYNGEERAKGNILERFSAQQFPDLHSELNLSSLELGDSALYFCASSVGGPGSSYEQYFGPGTRLTVT.

The rearrangement uses TRBV20-1 and TRBJ2-3; TCRdb proposes TRBD2, but this gene call is untestable without DNA. The CDR3 is 14 residues long. From germline, CDR1 is DFQATT and CDR2 SNEGSKA (reference sequence). The CDR3 sequence: CSARTLGFTDTQYF.

The chain links TRBV28 to TRBJ1-5; TCRdb's assignment of TRBD1 cannot be checked, as there is no DNA. Germline V gene lookup returns CDR1 MDHEN and CDR2 SYDVKM. The CDR3 loop spans 16 amino acids. The CDR3 is CASSLWAGIGNQPQHF.

This chain uses TRBV29-1 with TRBJ2-1; TCRdb's D call of TRBD2 is untestable without DNA. CDR1 SQVTM and CDR2 ANQGSEA come from the germline V gene. CDR3 size: 14 residues. CDR3 loop: CSALAGTSNNEQFF.

The genes are TRBV7-2 and TRBJ1-2. The CDR3 consists of 14 residues. Per germline, CDR1 SGHTA and CDR2 FQGNSA. CDR3 residues: CASSRSTSNYGYTF.

This sequence joins TRBV29-1 and TRBJ2-2; TCRdb calls TRBD1, which cannot be checked without DNA. Germline V gene sequence: CDR1 SQVTM, CDR2 ANQGSEA. CDR3 length: 13 residues. CDR3 residues: CSADRAGTGELFF.

The J gene is TRBJ2-3, the V gene TRBV29-1; lacking DNA, the TRBD1 call made by TCRdb goes unchecked. Germline V gives CDR1 SQVTM, CDR2 ANQGSEA. The CDR3 consists of 20 residues. The CDR3 here is CSVEDHSPLGFSIPTDTQYF.

This chain uses TRBV6-1 with TRBJ1-2; without DNA, the TCRdb call of TRBD1 cannot be checked. CDR3 size: 16 residues. Germline lookup yields CDR1 MNHNS and CDR2 SASEGT. This CDR3 is CASRRLGQAMNYGYTF.

The rearrangement joins TRBV28 to TRBJ1-5. The germline CDR1 and CDR2 sequences are MDHEN and SYDVKM. CDR3 length: 12 residues. CDR3 sequence: CASSHDLIPQHF.

The chain joins TRBV6-2 or TRBV6-3 to TRBJ2-2; lacking DNA, the TRBD1 call made by TCRdb goes unchecked. Per the germline V gene, CDR1 is MNHEY and CDR2 is SVGEGT. This CDR3 contains 15 residues. The chain's CDR3 is CAGLTGQGSTGELFF.

The chain has TRBV7-2 and TRBJ2-3; absent DNA, TCRdb's TRBD1 call cannot be checked. The CDR3 is 17 amino acids. Looked up from germline, CDR1 is SGHTA and CDR2 is FQGNSA. The CDR3 sequence: CASSAIGAYPFTDTQYF. Based on the CDR3 plus reference TRBV7-2 and TRBJ2-3, the full variable domain is GAGVSQSPSNKVTEKGKDVELRCDPISGHTALYWYRQSLGQGLEFLIYFQGNSAPDKSGLPSDRFSAERTGGSVSTLTIQRTQQEDSAVYLCASSAIGAYPFTDTQYFGPGTRLTVL.

This chain connects TRBV20-1 to TRBJ2-5; with no DNA, the TCRdb D assignment of TRBD2 cannot be verified. The CDR3 has 15 amino acids. Germline CDR1 DFQATT, CDR2 SNEGSKA (reference sequence). The CDR3 protein is CSARGRVAGEETQYF.

The chain is built from TRBV5-8 and TRBJ2-1; TCRdb lists TRBD1, though no DNA is available to test this call. Germline CDR1 is SGHTS and CDR2 is YDEGEE. CDR3 length equals 16 residues. CDR3 sequence reads: CASSPKGGQFPQEQFF.

The gene calls are TRBV4-2 and TRBJ2-1; TCRdb's D call, TRBD1, is unchecked because there is no DNA. Germline V gene sequence: CDR1 LGHNA, CDR2 YNFKEQ. The CDR3 totals 15 residues. The chain's CDR3 is CASSQERDRYNEQFF.

The chain combines TRBV12-3 or TRBV12-4 with TRBJ2-5; lacking DNA, the TRBD1 call made by TCRdb goes unchecked. CDR3 length equals 15 residues. CDR3 amino acids: CASSSRTGTGETQYF.

The chain uses TRBV6-1 and TRBJ2-1. This CDR3 spans 12 amino acids. Germline V gene sequence: CDR1 MNHNS, CDR2 SASEGT. This CDR3 is CASSFEPNEQFF.

This chain connects TRBV5-1 to TRBJ1-1. The CDR3 is made up of 15 amino acids. Per the germline V gene, CDR1 is SGHRS and CDR2 is YFSETQ. The CDR3 is CASSLAGQAGTEAFF. The variable domain in full, with the rest retrieved from reference TRBV5-1 and TRBJ1-1, is KAGVTQTPRYLIKTRGQQVTLSCSPISGHRSVSWYQQTPGQGLQFLFEYFSETQRNKGNFPGRFSGRQFSNSRSEMNVSTLELGDSALYLCASSLAGQAGTEAFFGQGTRLTVV.

The rearrangement joins TRBV25-1 to TRBJ2-1; the TCRdb D gene call, TRBD2, has no DNA to confirm it. CDR1 and CDR2 (germline): MGHDK, SYGVNS. The CDR3 totals 18 residues. CDR3 sequence: CASSSGYSGRAKYNEQFF.

J is TRBJ2-5 and V is TRBV5-1; the D gene TCRdb calls, TRBD1, cannot be checked with no DNA. This CDR3 has 15 residues. In germline, CDR1 is SGHRS, CDR2 YFSETQ. The CDR3 loop reads CASSAAGQSQETQYF. Combining the CDR3 with reference TRBV5-1 and TRBJ2-5 gives the whole variable domain KAGVTQTPRYLIKTRGQQVTLSCSPISGHRSVSWYQQTPGQGLQFLFEYFSETQRNKGNFPGRFSGRQFSNSRSEMNVSTLELGDSALYLCASSAAGQSQETQYFGPGTRLLVL.

The rearrangement joins TRBV4-3 to TRBJ2-3; the D gene TCRdb calls, TRBD2, cannot be checked with no DNA. Germline V gives CDR1 LGHNA, CDR2 YSLEER. The CDR3 runs to 16 residues. The CDR3 loop is CASSQATSGITDTQYF.

The chain employs TRBV6-5 and TRBJ2-1; TCRdb picks TRBD2, but there is no DNA to check that call. Germline lookup yields CDR1 MNHEY and CDR2 SVGAGI. This CDR3 comprises 14 residues. This CDR3 reads CASRGLAGVHEQFF.

The J gene is TRBJ2-7, the V gene TRBV6-2 or TRBV6-3; with no DNA, the TCRdb D assignment of TRBD2 cannot be verified. Germline V gives CDR1 MNHEY, CDR2 SVGEGT. The CDR3 has 15 residues. CDR3: CASKPTSGSSYEQYF.